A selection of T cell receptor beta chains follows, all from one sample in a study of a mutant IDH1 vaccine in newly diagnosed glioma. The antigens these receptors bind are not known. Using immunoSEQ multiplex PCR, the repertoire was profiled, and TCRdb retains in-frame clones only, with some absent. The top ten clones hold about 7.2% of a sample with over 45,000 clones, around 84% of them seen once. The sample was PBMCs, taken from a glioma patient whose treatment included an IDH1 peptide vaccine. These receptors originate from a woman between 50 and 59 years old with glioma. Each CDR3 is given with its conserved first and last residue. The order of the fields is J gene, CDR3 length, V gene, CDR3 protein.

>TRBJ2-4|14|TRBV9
CASTRGQNKNIQYF
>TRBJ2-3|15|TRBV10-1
CASSESELGGDTQYF
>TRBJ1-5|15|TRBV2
CASSVDRQYLQPQHF
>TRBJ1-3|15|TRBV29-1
CSVETLQGAGNTIYF
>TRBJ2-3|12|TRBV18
CASSPQTDTQYF
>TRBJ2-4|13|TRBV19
CASSIAEGNIQYF
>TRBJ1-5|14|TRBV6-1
CASIQGSGNQPQHF
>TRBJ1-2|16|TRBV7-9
CASSRDSPTSNYGYTF
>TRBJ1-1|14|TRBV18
CASSGEGRDTEAFF
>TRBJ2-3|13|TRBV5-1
CASSSYLTDTQYF
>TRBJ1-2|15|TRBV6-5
CASSYSQTISYGYTF
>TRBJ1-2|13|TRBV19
CASNPINNYGYTF
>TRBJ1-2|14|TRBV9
CASSVQQGDWGYTF
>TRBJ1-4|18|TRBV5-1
CASSLSGTGFSANEKLFF
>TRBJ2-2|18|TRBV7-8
CASSSRGSGVLRTGELFF
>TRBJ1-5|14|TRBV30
CAYTVEYSNQPQHF
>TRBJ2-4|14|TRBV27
CASSPGTAKNIQYF
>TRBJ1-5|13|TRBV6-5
CASSGGGNQPQHF
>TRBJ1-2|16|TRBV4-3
CASSQVVGHSNYGYTF
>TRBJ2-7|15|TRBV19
CASSGRGTDSYEQYF
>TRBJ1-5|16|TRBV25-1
CASSEPGQGVNQPQHF